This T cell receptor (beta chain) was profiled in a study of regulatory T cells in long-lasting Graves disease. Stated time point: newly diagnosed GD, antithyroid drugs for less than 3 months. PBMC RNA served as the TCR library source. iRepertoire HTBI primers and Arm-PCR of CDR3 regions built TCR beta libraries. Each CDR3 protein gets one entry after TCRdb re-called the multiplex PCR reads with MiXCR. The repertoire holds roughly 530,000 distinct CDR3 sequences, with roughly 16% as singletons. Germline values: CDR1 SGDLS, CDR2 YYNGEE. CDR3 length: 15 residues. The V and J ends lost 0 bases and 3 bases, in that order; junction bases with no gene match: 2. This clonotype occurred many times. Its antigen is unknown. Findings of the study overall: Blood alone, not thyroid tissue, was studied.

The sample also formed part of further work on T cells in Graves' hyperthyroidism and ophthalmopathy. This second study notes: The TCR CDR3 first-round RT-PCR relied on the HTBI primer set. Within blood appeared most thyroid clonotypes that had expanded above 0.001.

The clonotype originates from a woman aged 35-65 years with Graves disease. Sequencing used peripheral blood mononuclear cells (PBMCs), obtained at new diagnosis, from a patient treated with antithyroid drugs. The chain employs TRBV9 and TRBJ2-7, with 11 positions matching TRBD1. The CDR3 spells CASSVGTGGFYEQYF. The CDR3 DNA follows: TGTGCCAGCAGCGTAGGGACAGGGGGCTTCTACGAGCAGTACTTC. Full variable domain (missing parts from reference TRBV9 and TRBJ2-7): DSGVTQTPKHLITATGQRVTLRCSPRSGDLSVYWYQQSLDQGLQFLIQYYNGEERAKGNILERFSAQQFPDLHSELNLSSLELGDSALYFCASSVGTGGFYEQYFGPGTRLTVT.